This is a list of T cell receptor beta chains from one sample in a study of blood T cell repertoires in COVID-19. Data came from immunoSEQ multiplex PCR; TCRdb stores just in-frame clones and leaves some out. The sample shows 55,000 to 70,000 clones, 88% of them seen only once. The specimen was PBMCs or T cells enriched from blood (not recorded which). These receptors were taken from a woman in her thirties or forties who had recovered from COVID-19. The CDR3 runs from the conserved cysteine through the conserved F or W. Fields, in order: J gene, D gene, CDR3 length, V gene, clone size, CDR3 DNA, CDR3 protein. D genes are given only for firm matches. Some rows have no size entry. The others give once, few or many, or a class for an expanded clone.

TRBJ2-3 | TRBD1 | 16 | TRBV12-5 | NA | TGTGCTAGTGGGATCGGTAAGACAGGGATCACAGATACGCAGTATTTT | CASGIGKTGITDTQYF
TRBJ2-2 | NA | 14 | TRBV4-1 | NA | TGCGCCAGCAGCCAAGCCCCTAACACCGGGGAGCTGTTTTTT | CASSQAPNTGELFF
TRBJ1-2 | NA | 17 | TRBV14 | NA | TGTGCCAGCACTCCACCGCAGGGGCTTCTTCTCAACTATGGCTACACCTTC | CASTPPQGLLLNYGYTF
TRBJ2-1 | TRBD2 | 14 | TRBV29-1 | NA | TGCAGCGTTGAAGGCGGGGGTCTCTACAATGAGCAGTTCTTC | CSVEGGGLYNEQFF
TRBJ1-2 | NA | 16 | TRBV4-1 | NA | TGCGCCAGCAGCCAAGCCAGGCGCCTCATCGACTATGGCTACACCTTC | CASSQARRLIDYGYTF
TRBJ1-1 | TRBD1 | 15 | TRBV15 | NA | TGTGCCACCAGCAGAGTGGACAGGGGGGGCACTGAAGCTTTCTTT | CATSRVDRGGTEAFF
TRBJ1-2 | TRBD1 | 15 | TRBV15 | NA | TGTGCCACCAGCGTAAGGACAGGGACGAACTATGGCTACACCTTC | CATSVRTGTNYGYTF
TRBJ2-1 | NA | 12 | TRBV7-9 | NA | TGTGCCAGCAGCTGGGGAGAGAATGAGCAGTTCTTC | CASSWGENEQFF
TRBJ2-7 | TRBD1 | 15 | TRBV3-1/TRBV3-2 | NA | TGTGCCAGCAGCCCTCGGACAGGGTACTCCTACGAGCAGTACTTC | CASSPRTGYSYEQYF
TRBJ2-1 | TRBD2 | 15 | TRBV4-1 | NA | TGCGCCAGCAGTCTAACTAGCGGGGCCAACAATGAGCAGTTCTTC | CASSLTSGANNEQFF
TRBJ2-3 | TRBD2 | 18 | TRBV5-4 | few | TGTGCCAGCAGCTTGGCTTTTCGCGTTAGCGGGGGCACAGATACGCAGTATTTT | CASSLAFRVSGGTDTQYF
TRBJ1-1 | TRBD1 | 16 | TRBV6-2/TRBV6-3 | few | TGTGCCAGCAGTTACAAAACAGGGGGCTTAAACACTGAAGCTTTCTTT | CASSYKTGGLNTEAFF
TRBJ1-4 | NA | 14 | TRBV3-1/TRBV3-2 | NA | TGTGCCAGCAGGCACCAGGGATCTGATGAAAAACTGTTTTTT | CASRHQGSDEKLFF
TRBJ1-1 | NA | 12 | TRBV3-1/TRBV3-2 | NA | TGTGCCAGCAGCCAACCCTCTAGTGAAGCTTTCTTT | CASSQPSSEAFF
TRBJ2-7 | NA | 14 | TRBV5-6 | once | TGTGCCAGCAGCTTGGGGGCAGGGGGAGGCGAGCAGTACTTC | CASSLGAGGGEQYF
TRBJ1-2 | NA | 16 | TRBV11-3 | NA | TGTGCCAGCAGTTTTGACGGACAGCTAAATAACTATGGCTACACCTTC | CASSFDGQLNNYGYTF
TRBJ1-2 | TRBD1 | 16 | TRBV5-1 | NA | TGCGCCAGCAGCTTGGCTTACAGGGGTAGGAACTATGGCTACACCTTC | CASSLAYRGRNYGYTF
TRBJ2-7 | TRBD1 | 15 | TRBV5-5 | NA | TGTGCCAGCAGCTTGGCAGGCAGGGGGTCCTACGAGCAGTACTTC | CASSLAGRGSYEQYF
TRBJ1-1 | NA | 13 | TRBV19 | NA | TGTGCCACCCAGGACAATGGGAACACTGAAGCTTTCTTT | CATQDNGNTEAFF
TRBJ2-1 | TRBD1 | 15 | TRBV27 | NA | TGTGCCAGCAGCCATAACAGGGGGTCCTACAATGAGCAGTTCTTC | CASSHNRGSYNEQFF
TRBJ1-1 | NA | 12 | TRBV19 | NA | TGTGCCAGTAGTCCTAGGAACACTGAAGCTTTCTTT | CASSPRNTEAFF